These 5 T cell receptor beta chains were all obtained from the same sample, sequenced in a study of T cells after yellow fever vaccination. Using its own MiXCR run on the 5' RACE reads, TCRdb lists one record per CDR3 protein. This sample yields 250,000 to 400,000 distinct CDR3 sequences, of which roughly 4% are seen a single time; 20% to 25% belongs to the top ten. The sample was PBMCs, taken 5 days after the yellow fever booster vaccination. The source is a man aged 18 to 29 who received the YFV17D yellow fever vaccine.

The chain recombines TRBV12-3 or TRBV12-4 with TRBJ1-1; no clear D. The V and J ends lost 5 bases and 10 bases respectively, with 11 bases between them. CDR3 length: 11 amino acids. The CDR3 DNA reads TGTGCCAGCAGTCCCGCGGGTAGAGCTTTCTTT. Its protein is CASSPAGRAFF.

This clonotype has a handful of counts. The chain carries TRBV7-9 and TRBJ2-2; 10 nucleotides agree with TRBD1. Germline lookup yields CDR1 SEHNR and CDR2 FQNEAQ (reference sequence). The CDR3 has 15 residues. V gave up 5 bases and J gave up 6 bases; unmatched junction bases: 6. The CDR3 DNA sequence: TGTGCCAGCAGCCCGGCGGGACAGGGGTCCGGGGAGCTGTTTTTT. Protein: CASSPAGQGSGELFF.

A few counts support this clonotype. The chain links TRBV13 to TRBJ2-5; 8 bases align to TRBD1. CDR1 PRHDT and CDR2 FYEKMQ come from the germline V gene (reference sequence). The CDR3 loop spans 15 amino acids. With V trimmed by 5 bases and J by 4 bases, 9 bases remained unmatched. CDR3 in DNA: TGTGCCAGCAGCGCATATGACAGGGGAGGAGAGACCCAGTACTTC. Its translation: CASSAYDRGGETQYF.

This clonotype was seen repeatedly, ten times or more. The rearrangement joins TRBV11-1 to TRBJ2-7; a possible D gene is TRBD1 (5 bases). The CDR3 sequence is 16 residues long. The V end lost 5 bases, the J end lost 0 bases, and 17 bases lay between the germline ends. Germline CDR1 reads SGHAT; CDR2 reads FQDESV (reference sequence). CDR3 nucleotides: TGTGCCAGCAGCCCCAGACTTGACAGCAACTCCTACGAGCAGTACTTC. This encodes CASSPRLDSNSYEQYF.

This clonotype was seen a few times. This chain links TRBV5-1 with TRBJ2-6; 10 positions match TRBD1. CDR1 and CDR2 from the germline V gene are SGHRS and YFSETQ. Trimming at V came to 2 bases and at J to 1 base, leaving 3 bases not matched to a gene. CDR3 length: 17 amino acids. The CDR3 sequence: CASSFPGQGSGANVLTF. CDR3 DNA: TGCGCCAGCAGCTTTCCGGGACAGGGGTCTGGGGCCAACGTCCTGACTTTC.